This is a list of T cell receptor beta chains from one sample in a study of shared clonotypes between healthy human individuals. Data came from immunoSEQ multiplex PCR; TCRdb stores just in-frame clones and leaves some out. Among about half a million clones listed, 65% to 85% were seen once. The source material was PBMCs. The receptors originated from a woman aged 40 to 49 in good health. Some clones in this sample may be carry-over from other donors' samples. Each CDR3 is given with its conserved first and last residue. The size entry is marked missing in some rows and otherwise reads once, few, many or a size class.

v_gene	j_gene	abundance	CDR3aa
TRBV18	TRBJ1-6	NA	CASSERGVNSPLHF
TRBV28	TRBJ2-1	NA	CASSPGTSGNEQFF
TRBV11-2	TRBJ2-2	NA	CASSLRAAGELFF
TRBV15	TRBJ2-1	NA	CATSRYYNNEQFF
TRBV7-2	TRBJ1-1	NA	CASSFSSNTEAFF
TRBV5-8	TRBJ2-1	NA	CASRSRTPSLNEQFF
TRBV19	TRBJ1-2	once	CASSMGQANYGYTF
TRBV7-9	TRBJ1-4	NA	CASSIGGTNEKLFF
TRBV9	TRBJ2-2	NA	CASSGAGGNTGELFF
TRBV2	TRBJ1-2	NA	CASSVPEGASFYGYTF
TRBV11-2	TRBJ2-7	NA	CASIPGQGSGEQYF
TRBV5-1	TRBJ1-2	NA	CASKVDGNYGYTF
TRBV6-5	TRBJ2-7	NA	CASSPGSGGPLEQYF
TRBV5-4	TRBJ2-5	once	CASSLALGQETQYF
TRBV5-1	TRBJ1-3	NA	CASSMTNSGNTIYF
TRBV28	TRBJ2-7	NA	CASKPGLAAYEQYF
TRBV29-1	TRBJ1-2	NA	CSVSTGGRSVSYTF